Listed here is a single T cell receptor (beta chain). This specimen belongs to a study of blood T cell repertoires in COVID-19. Study-wide context: Samples came from the United States, Italy and Spain, spanning acute and convalescent COVID-19.

The germline CDR1 and CDR2 sequences are MNHNS and SASEGT. V was pared by 1 base and J by 9 bases, with 8 bases of the junction left unmatched. The CDR3 extends over 15 amino acids. Under the authors' procedure: How many nucleated cells were present was estimated from reference gene primer amplification. Repertoires were generated with immunoSEQ multiplex PCR, while TCRdb's copy carries only in-frame clones and drops some. The V and J calls and the clone size are those of that table, but D and trimming were determined from the DNA. Of some 130,000 clones detected, 80% to 90% appear once; the ten largest clones hold 2.5% to 3%.

Material: peripheral blood. The genes are TRBV6-1 and TRBJ1-5; TRBD1 matches at 8 bases. The clonotype comes from a man in his sixties with active or convalescent COVID-19. CDR3 sequence: CASSEGAGGYGPQHF. CDR3 DNA: TGTGCCAGCAGTGAAGGGGCAGGGGGCTACGGGCCCCAGCATTTT.